This TCR beta chain was recovered during a study of blood T cell repertoires in COVID-19. The trim removed 2 bases at V and 4 bases at J, leaving 2 bases unmatched. The germline gives CDR1 SGDLS, CDR2 YYNGEE. The CDR3 has 13 residues. This clone came up a few times. Other DNA sequences within the sample encode an identical CDR3. Method: immunoSEQ multiplex PCR; TCRdb's copy keeps in-frame clones and lacks some. The sample has approximately 190,000 clones; nearly 90% are singletons. The chain joins TRBV9 to TRBJ2-5; the match to TRBD1 covers 7 bases. The clonotype originates from a man in his sixties with active or convalescent COVID-19. The sample was peripheral blood. The CDR3 DNA reads TGTGCCAGCAGCGTTTCAGGGGGAGAGACCCAGTACTTC. Its translation is CASSVSGGETQYF.